This T cell receptor (beta chain) was identified in a study of CXCR3-negative and CXCR3-positive naive CD8 T cells. Study findings and constraints: The TRB CDR3s that CXCR3-positive naive cells carried were more hydrophobic than those of CXCR3-negative naive cells. Most assays used freshly isolated PBMCs, as cryopreservation partially reduced CXCR3. High diversity, comparable across both naive subsets, contrasted with much lower diversity in memory CD8+ cells.

The CDR3 consists of 12 residues. In germline, CDR1 is MNHNY, CDR2 SVGAGI (reference sequence). TRB cDNA libraries were made by UMI-labeled 5' RACE. From the 5' RACE reads, TCRdb lists one entry per CDR3 protein and no DNA. The listing contains tens of thousands of distinct CDR3 sequences. In regard to this clonotype: What it binds is unknown.

Sequencing was performed on naive CXCR3+ CD8+ T cells from blood. Stated subset: CD45RO-CCR7+CD27+CD95- naive CD8+ T cells expressing CXCR3 (TNR3+). The clonotype originates from a human donor in good health. Some clones in this sample may be carry-over from other donors' samples. This chain connects TRBV6-6 to TRBJ2-7. CDR3 in amino acids: CASSYAPYEQYF.